Following are 21 T cell receptor beta chains from one sample sequenced in a study of PD-L1 blockade in urothelial cancer (dated by TCRdb to 2016 to 2017). The library came from the immunoSEQ multiplex PCR assay. TCRdb's version of the immuneACCESS table is confined to in-frame rearrangements and falls short of the full clone set. An unresolved V gene accounts for under half of the shortfall where checked; the remainder is of unknown origin. This sample is represented by tens of thousands of clones; nearly 90% of them were singletons. The top ten clones comprise approximately 7.6% of the sample. Sequencing was performed on PBMCs, taken around atezolizumab (anti-PD-L1) treatment. These receptors all come from a man aged 60 to 75 with urothelial cancer.

The J gene is TRBJ1-1, the V gene TRBV5-6; 10 nucleotides align to TRBD1. The V gene's germline CDR1 is SGHDT and CDR2 YYEEEE. V dropped 2 bases and J dropped 2; count of bases not matched to a gene: 3. This CDR3 contains 15 residues. CDR3 sequence: CASSLDRGPNTEAFF. CDR3 in DNA: TGTGCCAGCAGCTTAGACAGGGGGCCTAACACTGAAGCTTTCTTT.

The J gene is TRBJ2-3, the V gene TRBV7-2; TRBD2 matches 11 bases. The CDR3 spans 15 residues. J was trimmed by 7 bases and V by 0 bases; bases with no gene match: 3. Germline V lookup: CDR1 SGHTA, CDR2 FQGNSA. The CDR3 nucleotides are TGTGCCAGCAGCTTAGCTGCTAGCGGGGGGAATACGCAGTATTTT. Protein sequence: CASSLAASGGNTQYF.

This clone appeared once. The rearrangement uses TRBV11-3 and TRBJ2-3; TRBD1 might be the D (6 bases). V was clipped by 0 bases and J by 0 bases, with 16 bases between them. The CDR3 is 18 amino acids. Germline lookup yields CDR1 SGHNT and CDR2 YENEEA. The CDR3 region is CASSLDSPGHPSTDTQYF. Written as DNA, the CDR3 is TGTGCCAGCAGCTTAGATTCCCCGGGACACCCTAGCACAGATACGCAGTATTTT.

The DNA of the CDR3 is TGTGCCAGTAGTGCCAACCGGCGGGAAGCCTACAATGAGCAGTTCTTC. It yields the protein CASSANRREAYNEQFF. V and J are TRBV19 and TRBJ2-1, with D possibly being TRBD2 (6 bases). The CDR3 is 16 amino acids. Germline CDR1 LNHDA, CDR2 SQIVND (reference sequence). Trimming pared 5 bases from V and 2 bases from J, leaving 16 bases between. The entire variable domain, with the rest obtained from reference TRBV19 and TRBJ2-1, is as follows: DGGITQSPKYLFRKEGQNVTLSCEQNLNHDAMYWYRQDPGQGLRLIYYSQIVNDFQKGDIAEGYSVSREKKESFPLTVTSAQKNPTAFYLCASSANRREAYNEQFFGPGTRLTVL.

V and J are TRBV18 and TRBJ2-6; perhaps TRBD2 as D (6 bases). V was pared by 0 bases and J by 2 bases, with 11 bases between. CDR1 KGHSH and CDR2 LQKENI come from the germline V gene. The CDR3 extends over 17 amino acids. For the CDR3, the DNA is TGTGCCAGCTCACCACCGGAGGGATTGACTGGGGCCAACGTCCTGACTTTC. Translated, it gives CASSPPEGLTGANVLTF.

This chain uses TRBV5-1 with TRBJ1-6; TRBD1 matches 7 bases. V lost 4 bases to trimming and J lost 4 bases; unmatched junction nucleotides: 5. The V gene's germline CDR1 is SGHRS and CDR2 YFSETQ. The CDR3 is made up of 15 amino acids. The CDR3 DNA follows: TGCGCCAGCAGCGCATTACAGGGGTATAATTCACCCCTCCACTTT. It specifies CASSALQGYNSPLHF.

V and J are TRBV5-6 and TRBJ1-1; D gene ambiguous. The CDR3 is made up of 15 amino acids. The V gene lost 1 base and the J gene lost 2 bases, with 12 bases spanning the gap. CDR1 is SGHDT, CDR2 YYEEEE, per germline. This chain's CDR3 is CASSLYSGSNTEAFF. The DNA of the CDR3 is TGTGCCAGCAGCTTGTATTCCGGGAGCAACACTGAAGCTTTCTTT.

The V call is TRBV4-1, the J call TRBJ2-7, with 7 positions matching TRBD2. CDR1 MGHRA and CDR2 YSYEKL come from the germline V gene. Trimming cost V 1 base and J 2 bases; bases outside gene matches: 5. CDR3 size: 15 residues. DNA for the CDR3: TGCGCCAGCAGCCAAGGCCCTAGCGGCCCCTACGAGCAGTACTTC. Amino acids: CASSQGPSGPYEQYF.

The J gene is TRBJ2-1, the V gene TRBV14; 7 bases line up with TRBD1. Germline lookup yields CDR1 SGHDN and CDR2 FVKESK. This CDR3 spans 19 amino acids. Trimming at V came to 0 bases and at J to 6 bases, leaving 17 bases not matched to a gene. CDR3 DNA sequence: TGTGCCAGCAGCCAAGATCGCCAGCCGGGACAGATGAATTTCAATGAGCAGTTCTTC. This encodes CASSQDRQPGQMNFNEQFF. The full variable domain, its missing parts supplied by reference TRBV14 and TRBJ2-1, is EAGVTQFPSHSVIEKGQTVTLRCDPISGHDNLYWYRRVMGKEIKFLLHFVKESKQDESGMPNNRFLAERTGGTYSTLKVQPAELEDSGVYFCASSQDRQPGQMNFNEQFFGPGTRLTVL.

The chain employs TRBV6-5 and TRBJ2-7, with 7 bases that match TRBD1. Germline V gene lookup returns CDR1 MNHEY and CDR2 SVGAGI. V lost 0 bases to trimming and J lost 3 bases; unmatched junction nucleotides: 2. The CDR3 totals 14 residues. Here the CDR3 DNA reads TGTGCCAGCAGTTACTCCGGGACAGACTACGAGCAGTACTTC. This translates into CASSYSGTDYEQYF.

This rearrangement joins TRBV28 to TRBJ1-3; 7 bases match TRBD1. The germline V gene has CDR1 MDHEN and CDR2 SYDVKM. CDR3 size: 17 residues. With 5 bases clipped from V and 2 bases from J, the junction kept 12 bases outside the gene matches. The CDR3 is CASSTESRGITGNTIYF. The CDR3 DNA reads TGTGCCAGCAGTACTGAGAGCAGGGGGATCACTGGAAACACCATATATTTT.

CDR3 in DNA: TGTGCCTGGACCGGGACTAGCGGGGGGGCCTGGGATGAGCAGTTCTTC. Amino acid sequence: CAWTGTSGGAWDEQFF. The chain recombines TRBV30 with TRBJ2-1; TRBD2 matches at 16 bases. The J segment lost 8 bases and the V segment lost 4 bases, leaving 8 bases of the junction unmatched. The CDR3 spans 16 residues. Per germline, CDR1 GTSNPN and CDR2 SVGIG (reference sequence).

The rearrangement links TRBV5-1 to TRBJ2-5; 9 nucleotides agree with TRBD1. V shed 4 bases, J shed 5 bases, and the junction held 9 bases outside the gene matches. This CDR3 contains 15 residues. Germline V gene lookup returns CDR1 SGHRS and CDR2 YFSETQ. For the CDR3, the DNA is TGCGCCAGCAGCACCCGGGACAGGGTCGGGGAGACCCAGTACTTC. Its translation is CASSTRDRVGETQYF.

The genes are TRBV5-4 and TRBJ2-5; 9 bases are shared with TRBD1. Trimming removed 5 bases from V and 1 base from J; junction bases left unmatched: 3. The germline V gene encodes CDR1 SGHNT and CDR2 YYREEE (reference sequence). CDR3 length: 14 residues. The CDR3 protein is CASSPDRGQETQYF. In nucleotides, the CDR3 is TGTGCCAGCAGTCCGGACAGGGGCCAAGAGACCCAGTACTTC.

The chain has TRBV2 and TRBJ1-5; 11 bases line up with TRBD1. The CDR3 spans 14 residues. CDR1 and CDR2 (germline): SNHLY, FYNNEI. V was clipped by 7 bases and J by 5 bases; unmatched bases: 4. CDR3 region: CASTWTGGDQPQHF. For the CDR3, the DNA is TGTGCCAGCACGTGGACAGGGGGCGATCAGCCCCAGCATTTT. The variable domain in full, completed from reference TRBV2 and TRBJ1-5, reads EPEVTQTPSHQVTQMGQEVILRCVPISNHLYFYWYRQILGQKVEFLVSFYNNEISEKSEIFDDQFSVERPDGSNFTLKIRSTKLEDSAMYFCASTWTGGDQPQHFGDGTRLSIL.

The chain has TRBV5-6 and TRBJ1-2; 9 bases align to TRBD1. Germline V gives CDR1 SGHDT, CDR2 YYEEEE. CDR3 length equals 13 residues. J gave up 7 bases and V 2 bases, and 3 bases lay outside the gene matches. CDR3 in DNA: TGTGCCAGCAGCTTCGGGACAGGGCTTGGCTACACCTTC. This encodes CASSFGTGLGYTF.

The chain uses TRBV5-6 and TRBJ2-3; tentative D call: TRBD2 (6 bases). V was clipped by 0 bases and J by 0 bases, with 11 bases between them. CDR1 is SGHDT, CDR2 YYEEEE, per germline. This CDR3 has 16 residues. The DNA for the CDR3 is TGTGCCAGCAGCTTGGGGAAGGGACTGAGCACAGATACGCAGTATTTT. The encoded protein is CASSLGKGLSTDTQYF.

V and J are TRBV7-3 and TRBJ1-2; 10 bases line up with TRBD1. V lost 2 bases, J lost 7 bases, and 10 bases stayed unmatched. The CDR3 is 16 residues long. Germline-derived CDR1 and CDR2 are SGHTA and FQGTGA. The CDR3, as DNA: TGTGCCAGCAGCTTAGCTGGGGACAGGGGAAGGCTTGGCTACACCTTC. It specifies CASSLAGDRGRLGYTF.

This chain joins TRBV6-5 and TRBJ2-2; 7 bases are shared with TRBD1. CDR3 size: 16 residues. Germline CDR1 is MNHEY and CDR2 is SVGAGI. The V segment lost 2 bases and the J segment 2 bases; nucleotides outside the gene matches: 5. CDR3 DNA: TGTGCCAGCAGTTACAGGGACAGACTTAACACCGGGGAGCTGTTTTTT. Residues: CASSYRDRLNTGELFF.

The V gene is TRBV5-6, the J gene TRBJ1-1, with D perhaps matching TRBD1 (5 bases). Germline CDR1 reads SGHDT; CDR2 reads YYEEEE. The CDR3 runs 14 residues. Trimming shortened V by 3 bases and J by 4 bases, and 13 bases separated the two germline ends. The CDR3 is CASSSLGVGTEAFF. CDR3 nucleotides: TGTGCCAGCAGCTCCCTAGGGGTCGGCACTGAAGCTTTCTTT.

The chain uses TRBV6-5 and TRBJ1-5, with D possibly matching TRBD1 (6 bases). V dropped 6 bases and J dropped 6 bases, with 15 bases sitting between them. Germline lookup yields CDR1 MNHEY and CDR2 SVGAGI. CDR3 length equals 14 residues. The CDR3 nucleotides read TGTGCCAGCAGCCCAAGCAGGGGAAGTCAGCCCCAGCATTTT. Translation gives CASSPSRGSQPQHF.